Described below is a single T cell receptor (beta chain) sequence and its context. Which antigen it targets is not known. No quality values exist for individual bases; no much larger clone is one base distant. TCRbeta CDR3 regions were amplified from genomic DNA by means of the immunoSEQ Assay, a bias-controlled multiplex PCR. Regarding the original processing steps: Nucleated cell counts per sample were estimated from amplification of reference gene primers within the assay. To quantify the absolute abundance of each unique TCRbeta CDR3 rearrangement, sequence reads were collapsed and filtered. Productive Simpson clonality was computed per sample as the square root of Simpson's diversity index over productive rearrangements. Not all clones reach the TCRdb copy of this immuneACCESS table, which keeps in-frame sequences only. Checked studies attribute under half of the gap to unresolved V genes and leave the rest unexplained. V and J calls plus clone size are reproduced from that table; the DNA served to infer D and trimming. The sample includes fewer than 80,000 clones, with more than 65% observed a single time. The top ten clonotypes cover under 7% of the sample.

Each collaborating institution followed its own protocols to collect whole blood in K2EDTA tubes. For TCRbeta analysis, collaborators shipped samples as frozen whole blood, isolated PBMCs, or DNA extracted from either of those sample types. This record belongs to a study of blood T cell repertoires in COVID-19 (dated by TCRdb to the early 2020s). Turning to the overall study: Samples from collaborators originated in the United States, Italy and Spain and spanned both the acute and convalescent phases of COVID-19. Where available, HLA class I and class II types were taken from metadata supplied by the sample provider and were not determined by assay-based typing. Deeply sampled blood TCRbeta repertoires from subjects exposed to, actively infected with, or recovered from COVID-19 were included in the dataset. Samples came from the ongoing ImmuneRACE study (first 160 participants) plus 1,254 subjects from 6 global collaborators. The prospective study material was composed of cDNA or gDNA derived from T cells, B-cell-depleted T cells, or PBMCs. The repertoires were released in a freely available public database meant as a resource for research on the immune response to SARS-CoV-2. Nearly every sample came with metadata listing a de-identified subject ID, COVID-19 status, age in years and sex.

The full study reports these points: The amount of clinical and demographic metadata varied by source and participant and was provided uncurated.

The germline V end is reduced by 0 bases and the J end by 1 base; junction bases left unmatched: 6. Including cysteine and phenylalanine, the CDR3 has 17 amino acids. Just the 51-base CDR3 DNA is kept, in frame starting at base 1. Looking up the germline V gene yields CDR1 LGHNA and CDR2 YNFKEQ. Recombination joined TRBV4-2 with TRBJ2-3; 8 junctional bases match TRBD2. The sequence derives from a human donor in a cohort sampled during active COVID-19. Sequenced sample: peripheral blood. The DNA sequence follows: TGTGCCAGCAGCCAAGACACCGGGACTAGTGGCACAGATACGCAGTATTTT. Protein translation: CASSQDTGTSGTDTQYF.